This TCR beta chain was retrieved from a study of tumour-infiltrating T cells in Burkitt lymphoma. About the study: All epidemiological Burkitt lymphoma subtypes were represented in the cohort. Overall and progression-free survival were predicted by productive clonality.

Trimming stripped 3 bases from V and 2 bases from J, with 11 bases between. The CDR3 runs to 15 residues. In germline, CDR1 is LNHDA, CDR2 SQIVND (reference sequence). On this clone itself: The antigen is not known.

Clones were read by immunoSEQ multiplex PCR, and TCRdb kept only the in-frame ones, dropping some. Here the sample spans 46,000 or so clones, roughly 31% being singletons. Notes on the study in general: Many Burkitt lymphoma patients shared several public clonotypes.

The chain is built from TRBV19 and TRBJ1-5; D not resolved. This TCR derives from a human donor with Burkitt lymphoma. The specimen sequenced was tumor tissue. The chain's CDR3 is CASSIGDGRNQPQHF. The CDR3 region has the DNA TGTGCCAGTAGTATTGGAGACGGGCGCAATCAGCCCCAGCATTTT.